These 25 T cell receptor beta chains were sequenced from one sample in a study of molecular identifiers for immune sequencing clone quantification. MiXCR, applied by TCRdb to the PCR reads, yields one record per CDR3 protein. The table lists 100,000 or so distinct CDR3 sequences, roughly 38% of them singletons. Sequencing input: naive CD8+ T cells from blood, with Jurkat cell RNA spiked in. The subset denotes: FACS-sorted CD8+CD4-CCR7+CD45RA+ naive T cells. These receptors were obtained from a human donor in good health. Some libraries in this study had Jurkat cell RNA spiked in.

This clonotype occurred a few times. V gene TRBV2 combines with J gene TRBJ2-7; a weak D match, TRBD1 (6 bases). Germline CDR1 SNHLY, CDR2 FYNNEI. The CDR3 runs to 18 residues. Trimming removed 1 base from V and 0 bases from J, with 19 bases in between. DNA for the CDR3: TGTGCCAGCAGTGAAGTTATCTCCGGGACAAAGCTCTCCTACGAGCAGTACTTC. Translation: CASSEVISGTKLSYEQYF.

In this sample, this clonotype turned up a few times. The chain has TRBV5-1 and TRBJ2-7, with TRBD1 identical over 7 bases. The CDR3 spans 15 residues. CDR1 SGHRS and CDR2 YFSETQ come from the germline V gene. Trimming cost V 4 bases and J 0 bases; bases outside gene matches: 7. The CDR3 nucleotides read TGCGCCAGCAGCCCAGGGGGAGTACTCTCCTACGAGCAGTACTTC. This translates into CASSPGGVLSYEQYF.

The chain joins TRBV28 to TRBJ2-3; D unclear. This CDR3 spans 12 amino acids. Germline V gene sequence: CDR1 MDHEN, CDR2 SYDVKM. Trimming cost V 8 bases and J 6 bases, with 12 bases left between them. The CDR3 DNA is TGTGCCAGCCGAACACGCCCGGATACGCAGTATTTT. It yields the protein CASRTRPDTQYF.

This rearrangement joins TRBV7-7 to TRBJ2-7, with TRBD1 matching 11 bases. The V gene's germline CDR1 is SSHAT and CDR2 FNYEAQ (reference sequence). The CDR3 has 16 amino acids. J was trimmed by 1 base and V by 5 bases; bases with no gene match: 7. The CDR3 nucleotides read TGTGCCAGCAGCCCCTGGACAGGGGGCCGTTCCTACGAGCAGTACTTC. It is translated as CASSPWTGGRSYEQYF.

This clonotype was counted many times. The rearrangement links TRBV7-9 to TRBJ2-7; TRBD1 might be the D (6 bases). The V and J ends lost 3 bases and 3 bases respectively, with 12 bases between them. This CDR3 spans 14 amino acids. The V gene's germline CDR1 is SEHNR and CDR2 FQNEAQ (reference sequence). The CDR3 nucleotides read TGTGCCAGCAGCTTCACACAGGGCGACTACGAGCAGTACTTC. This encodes CASSFTQGDYEQYF. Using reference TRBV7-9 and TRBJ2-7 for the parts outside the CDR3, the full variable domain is DTGVSQNPRHKITKRGQNVTFRCDPISEHNRLYWYRQTLGQGPEFLTYFQNEAQLEKSRLLSDRFSAERPKGSFSTLEIQRTEQGDSAMYLCASSFTQGDYEQYFGPGTRLTVT.

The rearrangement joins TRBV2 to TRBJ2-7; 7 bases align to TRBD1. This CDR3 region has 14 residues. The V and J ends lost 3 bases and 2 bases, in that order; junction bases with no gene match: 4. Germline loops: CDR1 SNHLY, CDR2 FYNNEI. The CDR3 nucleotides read TGTGCCAGCAGTGAGACAGGGCCGACCTACGAGCAGTACTTC. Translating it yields CASSETGPTYEQYF.

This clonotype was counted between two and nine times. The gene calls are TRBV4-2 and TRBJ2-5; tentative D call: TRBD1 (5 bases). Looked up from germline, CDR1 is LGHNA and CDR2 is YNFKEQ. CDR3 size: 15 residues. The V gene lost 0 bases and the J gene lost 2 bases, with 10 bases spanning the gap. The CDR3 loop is CASSQEAGLQETQYF. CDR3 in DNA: TGTGCCAGCAGCCAAGAGGCAGGGCTACAAGAGACCCAGTACTTC.

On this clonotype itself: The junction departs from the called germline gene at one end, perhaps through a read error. The DNA of the CDR3 is TGTGCCAGCAGCGAGGGGCCACACCCATTCCAAGAGACCCAGAACTTC. It translates to CASSEGPHPFQETQNF. The V gene is TRBV9, the J gene TRBJ2-5, with D possibly TRBD1 on 5 matching bases. The CDR3 has 16 amino acids. Looked up from germline, CDR1 is SGDLS and CDR2 is YYNGEE.

CDR3 residues: CASSLVTAYEQYF. The DNA for the CDR3 is TGCGCCAGCAGCTTGGTTACAGCCTACGAGCAGTACTTC. This chain links TRBV5-1 with TRBJ2-7, with D hard to call. V dropped 0 bases and J dropped 2 bases, with 6 bases sitting between them. There are 13 residues in the CDR3. Germline-derived CDR1 and CDR2 are SGHRS and YFSETQ.

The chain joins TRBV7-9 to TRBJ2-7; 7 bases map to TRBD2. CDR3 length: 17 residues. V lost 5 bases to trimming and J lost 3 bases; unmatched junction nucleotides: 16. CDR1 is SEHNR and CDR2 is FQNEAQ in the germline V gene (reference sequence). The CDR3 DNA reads TGTGCCAGCAGCCCACCCGCTTTTCGGGCTAGCGGCTACGAGCAGTACTTC. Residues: CASSPPAFRASGYEQYF.

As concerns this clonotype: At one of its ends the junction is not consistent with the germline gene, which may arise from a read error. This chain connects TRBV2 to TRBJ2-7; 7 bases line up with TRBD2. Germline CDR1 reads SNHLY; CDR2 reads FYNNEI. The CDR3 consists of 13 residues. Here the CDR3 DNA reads TGTGCCTGCAGTGAAATGTGGGGGAGGGTGCAGTACTTC. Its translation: CACSEMWGRVQYF.

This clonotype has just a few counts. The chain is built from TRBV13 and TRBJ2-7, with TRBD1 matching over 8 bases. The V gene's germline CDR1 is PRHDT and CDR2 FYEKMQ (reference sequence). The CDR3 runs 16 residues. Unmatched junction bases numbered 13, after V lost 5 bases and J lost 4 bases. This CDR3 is CASSPWGQGARYEQYF. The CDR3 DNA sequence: TGTGCCAGCAGCCCCTGGGGCCAGGGGGCGAGATACGAGCAGTACTTC. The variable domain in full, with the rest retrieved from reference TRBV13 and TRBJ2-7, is AAGVIQSPRHLIKEKRETATLKCYPIPRHDTVYWYQQGPGQDPQFLISFYEKMQSDKGSIPDRFSAQQFSDYHSELNMSSLELGDSALYFCASSPWGQGARYEQYFGPGTRLTVT.

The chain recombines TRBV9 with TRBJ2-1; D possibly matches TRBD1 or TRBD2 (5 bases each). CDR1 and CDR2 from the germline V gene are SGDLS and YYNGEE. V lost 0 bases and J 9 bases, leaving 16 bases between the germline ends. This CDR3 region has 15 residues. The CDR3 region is CASSVGGLGTGEQFF. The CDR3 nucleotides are TGTGCCAGCAGCGTAGGAGGGCTGGGGACGGGTGAGCAGTTCTTC.

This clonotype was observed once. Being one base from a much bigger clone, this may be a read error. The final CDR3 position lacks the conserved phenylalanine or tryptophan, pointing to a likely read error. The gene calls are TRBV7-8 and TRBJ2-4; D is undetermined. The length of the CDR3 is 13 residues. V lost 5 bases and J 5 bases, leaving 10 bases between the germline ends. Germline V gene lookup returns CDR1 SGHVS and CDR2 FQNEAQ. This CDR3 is CASSQQHENIQYS. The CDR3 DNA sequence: TGTGCCAGCAGCCAACAACATGAAAACATTCAGTACTCC.

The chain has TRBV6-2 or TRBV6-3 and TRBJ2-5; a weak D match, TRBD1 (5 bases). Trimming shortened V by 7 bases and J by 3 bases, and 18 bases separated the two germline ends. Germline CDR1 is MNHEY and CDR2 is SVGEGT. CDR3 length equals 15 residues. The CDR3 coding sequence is TGTGCCAGCACCAGGGTCGTGGGGCAGAAAGAGACCCAGTACTTC. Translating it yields CASTRVVGQKETQYF.

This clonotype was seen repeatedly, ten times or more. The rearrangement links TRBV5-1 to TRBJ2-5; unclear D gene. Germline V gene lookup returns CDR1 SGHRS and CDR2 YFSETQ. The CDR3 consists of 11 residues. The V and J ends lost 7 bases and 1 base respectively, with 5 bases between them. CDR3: CASALQETQYF. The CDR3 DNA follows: TGCGCCAGCGCCCTCCAAGAGACCCAGTACTTC.

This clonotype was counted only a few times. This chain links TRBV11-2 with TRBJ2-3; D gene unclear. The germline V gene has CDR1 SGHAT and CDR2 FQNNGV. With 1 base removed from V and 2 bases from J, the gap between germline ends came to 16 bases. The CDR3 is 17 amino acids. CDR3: CASSLVSQPTNTDTQYF. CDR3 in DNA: TGTGCCAGCAGCTTAGTCTCGCAGCCAACCAACACAGATACGCAGTATTTT.

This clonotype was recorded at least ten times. The CDR3 bases are TGTGCCAGCACCTGGACTAGCGGGACCACAGATACGCAGTATTTT. Its protein product is CASTWTSGTTDTQYF. The chain is built from TRBV18 and TRBJ2-3; 12 nucleotides agree with TRBD2. CDR3 length: 15 residues. Per germline, CDR1 KGHSH and CDR2 LQKENI. Unmatched junction bases numbered 5, after V lost 8 bases and J lost 2 bases.

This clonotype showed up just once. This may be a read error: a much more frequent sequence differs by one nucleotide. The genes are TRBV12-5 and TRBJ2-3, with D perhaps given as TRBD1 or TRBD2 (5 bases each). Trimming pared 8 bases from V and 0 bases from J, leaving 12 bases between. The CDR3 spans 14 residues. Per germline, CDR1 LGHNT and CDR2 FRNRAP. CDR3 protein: CASCPGPSTDTQYF. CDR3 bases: TGTGCTAGTTGTCCGGGACCGAGCACAGATACGCAGTATTTT.

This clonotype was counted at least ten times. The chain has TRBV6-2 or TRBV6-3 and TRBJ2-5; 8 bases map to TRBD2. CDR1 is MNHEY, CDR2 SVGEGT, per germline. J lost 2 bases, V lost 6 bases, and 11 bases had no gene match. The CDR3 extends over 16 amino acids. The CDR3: CASRISGTMGQETQYF. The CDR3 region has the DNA TGTGCCAGCAGGATTAGCGGGACGATGGGGCAAGAGACCCAGTACTTC.

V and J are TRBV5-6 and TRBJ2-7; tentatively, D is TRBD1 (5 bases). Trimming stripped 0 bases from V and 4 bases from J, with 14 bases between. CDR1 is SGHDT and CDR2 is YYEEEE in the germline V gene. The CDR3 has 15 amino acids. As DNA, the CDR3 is TGTGCCAGCAGCTTGGGTGCGGAAGCAGGGTACGAGCAGTACTTC. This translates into CASSLGAEAGYEQYF.

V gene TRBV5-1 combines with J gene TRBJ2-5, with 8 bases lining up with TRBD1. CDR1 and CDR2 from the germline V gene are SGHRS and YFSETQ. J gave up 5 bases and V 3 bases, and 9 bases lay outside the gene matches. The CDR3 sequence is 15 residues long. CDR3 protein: CASSSMAGGRETQYF. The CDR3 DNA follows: TGCGCCAGCAGCTCGATGGCAGGGGGCCGCGAGACCCAGTACTTC.

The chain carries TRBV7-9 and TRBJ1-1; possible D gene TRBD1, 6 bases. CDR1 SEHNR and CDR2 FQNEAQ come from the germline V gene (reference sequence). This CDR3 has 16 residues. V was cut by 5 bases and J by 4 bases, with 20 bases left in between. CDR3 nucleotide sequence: TGTGCCAGCAGCCACCATCCAGGGGATGGTGGCACTGAAGCTTTCTTT. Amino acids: CASSHHPGDGGTEAFF.

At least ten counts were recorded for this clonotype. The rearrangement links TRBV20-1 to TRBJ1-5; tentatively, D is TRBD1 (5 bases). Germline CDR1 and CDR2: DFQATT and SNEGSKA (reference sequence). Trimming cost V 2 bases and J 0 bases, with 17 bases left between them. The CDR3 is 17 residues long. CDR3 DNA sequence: TGCAGTGCTAGAACCGGGACCCTGACCTATAGCAATCAGCCCCAGCATTTT. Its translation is CSARTGTLTYSNQPQHF.

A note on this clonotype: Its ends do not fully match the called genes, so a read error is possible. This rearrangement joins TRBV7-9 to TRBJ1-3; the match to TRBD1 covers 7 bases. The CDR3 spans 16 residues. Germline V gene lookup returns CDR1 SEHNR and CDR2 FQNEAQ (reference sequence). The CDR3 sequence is CASSINRGVSGNTVYF. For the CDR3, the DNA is TGTGCCAGCAGCATAAACAGGGGAGTCTCTGGAAACACCGTATATTTT. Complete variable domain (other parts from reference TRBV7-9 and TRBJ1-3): DTGVSQNPRHKITKRGQNVTFRCDPISEHNRLYWYRQTLGQGPEFLTYFQNEAQLEKSRLLSDRFSAERPKGSFSTLEIQRTEQGDSAMYLCASSINRGVSGNTVYFGEGSWLTVV.